This passage covers 27 T cell receptor beta chains from one sample sequenced in a study of PD-L1 blockade in urothelial cancer. Here immunoSEQ multiplex PCR was the method, and the copy in TCRdb shows in-frame clones only, minus some. The sample holds about 36,000 clones, roughly 84% seen once. As to time point: peripheral blood 6 weeks after treatment start. The sample consisted of PBMCs, taken around atezolizumab (anti-PD-L1) treatment. The origin of the receptors is a man in his forties with urothelial cancer.

The chain couples TRBV18 to TRBJ1-1; tentative D call: TRBD1 (6 bases). V was shortened by 0 bases and J by 0 bases, with 11 bases between the two germline ends. The CDR3 covers 16 residues. Germline loops: CDR1 KGHSH, CDR2 LQKENI. DNA for the CDR3: TGTGCCAGCTCACCACCCCGTGACAGGATGAACACTGAAGCTTTCTTT. Encoded protein: CASSPPRDRMNTEAFF.

V and J are TRBV19 and TRBJ2-4, with unresolved D. Germline CDR1 is LNHDA and CDR2 is SQIVND (reference sequence). This CDR3 has 13 residues. V lost 0 bases to trimming and J lost 5 bases, with 5 bases between them. CDR3 coding DNA: TGTGCCAGTAGTATAGAATTCGAAAACATTCAGTACTTC. As protein: CASSIEFENIQYF.

The chain employs TRBV19 and TRBJ1-2, with TRBD1 matching 7 bases. Germline CDR1 is LNHDA and CDR2 is SQIVND (reference sequence). V lost 5 bases, J lost 0 bases, and 9 bases stayed unmatched. The CDR3 extends over 16 amino acids. In DNA, the CDR3 is TGTGCCAGTAGTCCCCGGACAGGTCTAACTAACTATGGCTACACCTTC. Translation gives CASSPRTGLTNYGYTF.

Details on this clone: This may stem from a read error, because a much larger clone lies one nucleotide away. The chain has TRBV2 and TRBJ2-7; 7 bases are shared with TRBD1. This CDR3 is 13 amino acids long. Germline V gene sequence: CDR1 SNHLY, CDR2 FYNNEI. CDR3 sequence reads: CASTQDRQGLQHF. The CDR3 nucleotides are TGTGCCAGCACGCAGGACCGACAGGGCTTGCAGCACTTC.

The genes are TRBV25-1 and TRBJ1-6; 9 bases line up with TRBD1. Germline values: CDR1 MGHDK, CDR2 SYGVNS. The CDR3 loop spans 16 amino acids. Losses at the gene ends were 6 bases for V and 7 bases for J; bases not matched to a gene: 10. The CDR3 nucleotides read TGTGCCAGCAGCGGAGTGGGAGGGACAGGGAATTCACCCCTCCACTTT. Protein product: CASSGVGGTGNSPLHF.

The chain links TRBV28 to TRBJ2-4, with 7 bases identical to TRBD2. With V trimmed by 3 bases and J by 9 bases, 11 bases remained unmatched. CDR3 length equals 15 residues. The germline gives CDR1 MDHEN, CDR2 SYDVKM. DNA of the CDR3: TGTGCCAGCAGTTTGTCCCAACCCGGGGGGAGCATTCAGTACTTC. This gives the protein CASSLSQPGGSIQYF.

The chain combines TRBV5-1 with TRBJ2-2; weak D call: TRBD1 (5 bases). This CDR3 has 15 residues. The ends were cut back, 0 bases at V and 4 bases at J, with 10 bases in the middle. Germline CDR1 is SGHRS and CDR2 is YFSETQ. CDR3 sequence: CASSLGQGGTGELFF. The CDR3 region has the DNA TGCGCCAGCAGCTTGGGCCAGGGTGGCACCGGGGAGCTGTTTTTT.

This chain joins TRBV30 and TRBJ2-1; 8 bases match TRBD2. Looked up from germline, CDR1 is GTSNPN and CDR2 is SVGIG (reference sequence). CDR3 length: 15 amino acids. Germline trimming cut 8 bases from V and 4 bases from J; bases unmatched to any gene: 13. The CDR3 protein is CARGGSGSRYNEQFF. DNA of the CDR3: TGTGCCAGGGGAGGAAGCGGGAGCAGGTACAATGAGCAGTTCTTC.

This chain connects TRBV5-6 to TRBJ1-5; 11 nucleotides align to TRBD1. Germline V lookup: CDR1 SGHDT, CDR2 YYEEEE. This CDR3 spans 16 amino acids. The V gene end was trimmed by 4 bases and the J gene end by 1 base; junction bases not matched to a gene: 4. The DNA for the CDR3 is TGTGCCAGCAGCGGGGGGACAGGGGGGAGCAATCAGCCCCAGCATTTT. It specifies CASSGGTGGSNQPQHF.

The chain carries TRBV5-1 and TRBJ1-4; D might be TRBD1 (6 bases). The CDR3 contains 16 residues. CDR1 is SGHRS, CDR2 YFSETQ, per germline. Trimming took off 4 bases at V and 3 bases at J, with 16 bases between the two ends. The CDR3 DNA reads as TGCGCCAGCAGCCCGACAGGTGACAGTCCTAATGAAAAACTGTTTTTT. It encodes CASSPTGDSPNEKLFF.

The chain uses TRBV28 and TRBJ1-5; possible D gene TRBD1, 6 bases. Trimming took off 6 bases at V and 6 bases at J, with 15 bases between the two ends. The V gene's germline CDR1 is MDHEN and CDR2 SYDVKM. This CDR3 contains 14 residues. Written as DNA, the CDR3 is TGTGCCAGCAGCGCGCTTAGGGGGGGTCAGCCCCAGCATTTT. Its translation: CASSALRGGQPQHF.

This chain connects TRBV19 to TRBJ2-3; a possible D gene is TRBD2 (5 bases). Trimming pared 3 bases from V and 1 base from J, leaving 11 bases between. The CDR3 covers 15 residues. CDR1 LNHDA and CDR2 SQIVND come from the germline V gene (reference sequence). The CDR3 nucleotides read TGTGCCAGTAGTATCTCTGGAGGACGCACAGATACGCAGTATTTT. It is translated as CASSISGGRTDTQYF.

The genes are TRBV2 and TRBJ2-1, with TRBD2 matching 13 bases. Unmatched junction bases numbered 12, after V lost 2 bases and J lost 5 bases. The germline V gene has CDR1 SNHLY and CDR2 FYNNEI. This CDR3 region has 19 residues. CDR3 DNA sequence: TGTGCCAGCAGTGAATTAGTCGGACTAGCGGGAGCCCGGGACAATGAGCAGTTCTTC. It translates to CASSELVGLAGARDNEQFF.

The chain links TRBV6-5 to TRBJ1-1; 9 positions agree with TRBD1. The CDR3 consists of 15 residues. J lost 3 bases, V lost 2 bases, and 4 bases had no gene match. CDR1 is MNHEY and CDR2 is SVGAGI in the germline V gene. CDR3 region: CASSYVWTGDTEAFF. The CDR3 DNA reads as TGTGCCAGCAGTTACGTTTGGACAGGGGACACTGAAGCTTTCTTT.

The chain carries TRBV4-1 and TRBJ1-5; possible D gene TRBD1, 6 bases. This CDR3 has 13 amino acids. The V gene's germline CDR1 is MGHRA and CDR2 YSYEKL. Trimming removed 3 bases from V and 4 bases from J, with 7 bases in between. This CDR3 is CASSQTGNQPQHF. In DNA form, the CDR3 reads TGCGCCAGCAGCCAGACAGGAAATCAGCCCCAGCATTTT.

J is TRBJ2-5 and V is TRBV5-1, with TRBD1 as a possible D gene (6 bases). This CDR3 is built from 14 residues. V lost 0 bases to trimming and J lost 4 bases, with 10 bases between them. Germline CDR1 and CDR2: SGHRS and YFSETQ. The CDR3 nucleotides read TGCGCCAGCAGCTTGGCTTCAGGGGCAGAGACCCAGTACTTC. It is translated as CASSLASGAETQYF.

V is TRBV5-5 and J is TRBJ2-1; maybe TRBD2 (5 bases). The V end lost 4 bases, the J end lost 2 bases, and 7 bases lay between the germline ends. Germline CDR1 SGHKS, CDR2 YYEKEE (reference sequence). The CDR3 totals 13 residues. The CDR3 protein is CASSAGAYNEQFF. The CDR3 nucleotides are TGTGCCAGCAGCGCCGGGGCCTACAATGAGCAGTTCTTC.

The V and J genes are TRBV6-5 and TRBJ1-5, with D hard to call. Per the germline V gene, CDR1 is MNHEY and CDR2 is SVGAGI. With 3 bases removed from V and 4 bases from J, the gap between germline ends came to 7 bases. This CDR3 comprises 13 residues. The CDR3 region has the DNA TGTGCCAGCAGTTATACAACAAATCAGCCCCAGCATTTT. Translation: CASSYTTNQPQHF.

The chain joins TRBV7-2 to TRBJ1-2; perhaps TRBD1 as D (6 bases). CDR3 size: 15 residues. Germline V gives CDR1 SGHTA, CDR2 FQGNSA. V was cut by 1 base and J by 0 bases, with 9 bases left in between. The CDR3: CASSLEAGANYGYTF. CDR3 DNA: TGTGCCAGCAGCTTAGAGGCAGGGGCTAACTATGGCTACACCTTC.

The V call is TRBV6-1, the J call TRBJ2-3; 8 bases agree with TRBD1. Unmatched junction bases numbered 10, after V lost 8 bases and J lost 6 bases. The CDR3 runs 14 residues. Germline V gene lookup returns CDR1 MNHNS and CDR2 SASEGT. Written as DNA, the CDR3 is TGTGCCAGCTCCCAGACAGGGGCCCGGGATACGCAGTATTTT. Translation gives CASSQTGARDTQYF.

In its sample, this clone was seen once. The CDR3 is CASTDRGIQPQHF. For the CDR3, the DNA is TGTGCCAGCACCGACAGGGGAATTCAGCCCCAGCATTTT. The V gene is TRBV6-1, the J gene TRBJ1-5; TRBD1 matches at 8 bases. The CDR3 consists of 13 residues. V shed 7 bases and J 6 bases; nucleotides not matched to a gene: 5. Germline loops: CDR1 MNHNS, CDR2 SASEGT.

The chain joins TRBV1 to TRBJ1-1; the table gives TRBD1 as D, unverified against the DNA. TRBV1 is deemed a pseudogene. This CDR3 is built from 14 residues. This CDR3 reads CTSSQGGTYTEAFF. In DNA form, the CDR3 reads TGCACCAGCAGCCAAGGGGGCACGTACACTGAAGCTTTCTTT.

The rearrangement joins TRBV29-1 to TRBJ2-1, with 7 bases fitting TRBD1. The V gene end was trimmed by 6 bases and the J gene end by 0 bases; junction bases not matched to a gene: 5. In germline, CDR1 is SQVTM, CDR2 ANQGSEA. The CDR3 is 14 residues long. CDR3 DNA sequence: TGCAGCGTCGAACGACAGGGCTCCTACAATGAGCAGTTCTTC. It specifies CSVERQGSYNEQFF.

This clone is categorized as medium-sized. The chain carries TRBV9 and TRBJ2-2; TRBD2 matches at 9 bases. The CDR3 totals 18 residues. Germline values: CDR1 SGDLS, CDR2 YYNGEE. V was pared by 0 bases and J by 3 bases, with 9 bases of the junction left unmatched. CDR3 sequence reads: CASSVGASGNGDTGELFF. CDR3 DNA: TGTGCCAGCAGCGTAGGTGCTAGCGGGAATGGGGACACCGGGGAGCTGTTTTTT.

This clone is a singleton in its sample. The chain employs TRBV28 and TRBJ1-5; tentatively, D is TRBD1 (6 bases). There are 15 residues in the CDR3. The ends were cut back, 2 bases at V and 6 bases at J, with 14 bases in the middle. From germline, CDR1 is MDHEN and CDR2 SYDVKM. CDR3: CASSLGQGQAQPQHF. Here the CDR3 DNA reads TGTGCCAGCAGTTTAGGGCAGGGGCAGGCTCAGCCCCAGCATTTT.

This chain connects TRBV28 to TRBJ2-3; 8 positions agree with TRBD1. J lost 0 bases, V lost 6 bases, and 5 bases had no gene match. Germline CDR1 reads MDHEN; CDR2 reads SYDVKM. The CDR3 spans 15 residues. The CDR3 reads CASRTGTGSTDTQYF. As DNA, the CDR3 is TGTGCCAGCAGGACCGGGACAGGTAGCACAGATACGCAGTATTTT. Full variable domain (outside the CDR3, taken from reference TRBV28 and TRBJ2-3): DVKVTQSSRYLVKRTGEKVFLECVQDMDHENMFWYRQDPGLGLRLIYFSYDVKMKEKGDIPEGYSVSREKKERFSLILESASTNQTSMYLCASRTGTGSTDTQYFGPGTRLTVL.

The genes are TRBV4-2 and TRBJ2-3; weak D call: TRBD2 (6 bases). CDR3 length equals 15 residues. CDR1 LGHNA and CDR2 YNFKEQ come from the germline V gene. V lost 0 bases to trimming and J lost 7 bases, with 14 bases between them. CDR3 region: CASSQDSSGVNTQYF. The CDR3 bases are TGTGCCAGCAGCCAAGATAGTTCGGGGGTTAATACGCAGTATTTT.